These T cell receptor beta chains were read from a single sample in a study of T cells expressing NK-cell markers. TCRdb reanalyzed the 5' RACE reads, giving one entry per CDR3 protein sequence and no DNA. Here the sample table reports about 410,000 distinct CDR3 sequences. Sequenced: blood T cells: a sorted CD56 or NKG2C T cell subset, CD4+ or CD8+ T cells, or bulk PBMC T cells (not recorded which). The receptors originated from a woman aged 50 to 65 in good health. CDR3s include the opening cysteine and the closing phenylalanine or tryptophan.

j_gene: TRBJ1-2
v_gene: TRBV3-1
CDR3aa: CASSQVPLGQVSNYGYTF

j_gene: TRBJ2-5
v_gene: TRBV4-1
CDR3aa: CASSQQGRELRKTQYF

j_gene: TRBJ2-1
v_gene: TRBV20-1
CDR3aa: CSARGDSAAGWTYNEQFF

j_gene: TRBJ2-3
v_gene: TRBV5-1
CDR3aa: CASSLRGSGRDTQYF

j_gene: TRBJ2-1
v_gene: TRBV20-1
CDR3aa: CSATGTPSNEQFF

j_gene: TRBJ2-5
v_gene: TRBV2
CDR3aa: CASTGRSQETQYF

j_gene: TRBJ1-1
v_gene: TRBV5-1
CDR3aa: CASSSGGLERAFF

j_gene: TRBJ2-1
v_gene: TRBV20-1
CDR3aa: CSARPGLINEQFF

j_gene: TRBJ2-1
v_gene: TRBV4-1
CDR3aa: CASSQGRAARSYNEQFF

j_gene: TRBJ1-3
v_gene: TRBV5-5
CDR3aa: CASSLDRAAGNTIYF

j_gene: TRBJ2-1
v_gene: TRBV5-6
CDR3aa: CASSFEGPHSYNEQFF

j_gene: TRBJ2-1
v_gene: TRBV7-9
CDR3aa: CASSFSRGQFF

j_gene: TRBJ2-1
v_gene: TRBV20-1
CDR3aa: CSARVEGSRLNNEQFF

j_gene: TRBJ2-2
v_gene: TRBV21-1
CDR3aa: CASSSDSPNTGELFF

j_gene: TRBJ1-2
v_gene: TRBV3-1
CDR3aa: CASSQFRGGGDRGYTF